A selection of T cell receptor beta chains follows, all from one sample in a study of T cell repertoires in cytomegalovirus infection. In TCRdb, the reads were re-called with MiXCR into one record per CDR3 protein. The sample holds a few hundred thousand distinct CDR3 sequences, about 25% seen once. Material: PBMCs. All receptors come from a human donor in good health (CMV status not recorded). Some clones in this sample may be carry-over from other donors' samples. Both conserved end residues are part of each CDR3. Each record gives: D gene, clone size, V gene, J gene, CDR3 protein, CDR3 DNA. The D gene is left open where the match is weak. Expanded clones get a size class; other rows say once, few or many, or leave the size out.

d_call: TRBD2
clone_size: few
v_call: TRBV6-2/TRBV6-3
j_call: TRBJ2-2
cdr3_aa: CASSLSGRALTGELFF
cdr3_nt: TGTGCCAGCAGCTTAAGCGGGAGGGCCTTGACCGGGGAGCTGTTTTTT

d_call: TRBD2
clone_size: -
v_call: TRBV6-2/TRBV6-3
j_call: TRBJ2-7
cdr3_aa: CASSYGGLAVGPYEQYF
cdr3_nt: TGTGCCAGCAGTTACGGGGGTCTAGCGGTTGGACCGTACGAGCAGTACTTC

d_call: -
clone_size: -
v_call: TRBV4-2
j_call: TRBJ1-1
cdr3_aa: CASSRKGGNTEAFF
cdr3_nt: TGTGCCAGCAGCCGAAAAGGGGGGAACACTGAAGCTTTCTTT

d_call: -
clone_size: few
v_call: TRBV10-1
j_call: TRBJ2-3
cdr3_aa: CASSDGPIKTDTQYF
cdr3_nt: TGCGCCAGCAGTGACGGACCCATTAAGACAGATACGCAGTATTTT

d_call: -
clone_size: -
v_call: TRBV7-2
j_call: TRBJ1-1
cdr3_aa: CASSLDQGSVEAFF
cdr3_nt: TGTGCCAGCAGCTTAGATCAGGGGTCTGTTGAAGCTTTCTTT

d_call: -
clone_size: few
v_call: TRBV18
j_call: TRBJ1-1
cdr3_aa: CASSPSQATEAFF
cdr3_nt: TGTGCCAGCTCACCTTCACAGGCGACTGAAGCTTTCTTT

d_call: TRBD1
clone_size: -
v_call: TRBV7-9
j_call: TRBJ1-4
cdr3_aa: CASSGQGVEKLFF
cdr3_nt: TGTGCCAGCAGCGGACAGGGCGTCGAAAAACTGTTTTTT

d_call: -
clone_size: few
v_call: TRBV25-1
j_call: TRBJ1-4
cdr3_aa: CASSEWASVNEKLFF
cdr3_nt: TGTGCCAGCAGTGAATGGGCCAGCGTTAATGAAAAACTGTTTTTT

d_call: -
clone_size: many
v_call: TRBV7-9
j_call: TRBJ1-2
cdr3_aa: CATTVVGNYGYTF
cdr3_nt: TGTGCCACCACCGTTGTTGGGAACTATGGCTACACCTTC

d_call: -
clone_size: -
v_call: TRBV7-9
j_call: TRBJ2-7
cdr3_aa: CASSPGGVAAYEQYF
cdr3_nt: TGTGCCAGCAGCCCAGGCGGGGTTGCGGCTTACGAGCAGTACTTC

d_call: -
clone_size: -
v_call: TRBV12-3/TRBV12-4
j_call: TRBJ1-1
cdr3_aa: CASSLNKNTEAFF
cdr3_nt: TGTGCCAGCAGTTTGAATAAGAACACTGAAGCTTTCTTT

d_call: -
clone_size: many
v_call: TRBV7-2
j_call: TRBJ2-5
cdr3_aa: CASSLGFGQETQYF
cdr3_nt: TGTGCCAGCAGCTTGGGGTTTGGGCAAGAGACCCAGTACTTC

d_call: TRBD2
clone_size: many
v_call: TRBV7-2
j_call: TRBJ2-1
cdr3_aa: CASSLALLAGPDSSYNEQFF
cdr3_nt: TGTGCCAGCAGCTTAGCGCTACTAGCGGGACCCGATAGCTCCTACAATGAGCAGTTCTTC

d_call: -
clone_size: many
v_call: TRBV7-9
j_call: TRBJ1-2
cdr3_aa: CASSEPTNGYTF
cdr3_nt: TGTGCCAGCAGCGAACCTACAAATGGCTACACCTTC

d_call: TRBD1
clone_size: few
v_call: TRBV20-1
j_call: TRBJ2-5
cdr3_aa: CSASLGQIETQYF
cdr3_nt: TGCAGTGCTAGTCTGGGACAGATAGAGACCCAGTACTTC

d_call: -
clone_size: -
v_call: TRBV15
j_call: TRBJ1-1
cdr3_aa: CATSRSTGHMNTEAFF
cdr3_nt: TGTGCCACCAGCAGGTCCACGGGACATATGAACACTGAAGCTTTCTTT

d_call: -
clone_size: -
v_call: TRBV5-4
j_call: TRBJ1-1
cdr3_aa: CASSLGGVSTEAFF
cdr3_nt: TGTGCCAGCAGCTTGGGTGGTGTTAGCACTGAAGCTTTCTTT

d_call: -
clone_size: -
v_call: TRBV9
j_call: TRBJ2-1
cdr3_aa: CASTTDWNYNEQFF
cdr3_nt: TGTGCCAGCACCACGGACTGGAACTACAATGAGCAGTTCTTC

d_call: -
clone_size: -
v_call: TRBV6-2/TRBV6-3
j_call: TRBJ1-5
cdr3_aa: CASSSINRARPSDQPQHF
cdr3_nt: TGTGCCAGCAGCTCTATAAACCGGGCCAGGCCTAGCGATCAGCCCCAGCATTTT

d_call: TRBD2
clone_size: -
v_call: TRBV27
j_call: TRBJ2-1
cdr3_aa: CASTGPGLNEQFF
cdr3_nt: TGTGCCAGCACTGGGCCGGGACTAAATGAGCAGTTCTTC

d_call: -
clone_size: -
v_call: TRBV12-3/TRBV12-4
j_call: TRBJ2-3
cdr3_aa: CASTLGGNTQYF
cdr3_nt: TGTGCCAGCACTCTTGGAGGGAATACGCAGTATTTT

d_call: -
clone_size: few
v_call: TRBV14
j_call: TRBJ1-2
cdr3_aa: CASSQDRSYGYTF
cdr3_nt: TGTGCCAGCAGCCAAGATCGTAGCTATGGCTACACCTTC

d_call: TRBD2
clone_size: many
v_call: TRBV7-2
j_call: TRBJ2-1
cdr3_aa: CASSFQRGEQFF
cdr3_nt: TGTGCCAGCAGCTTTCAGCGGGGTGAGCAGTTCTTC

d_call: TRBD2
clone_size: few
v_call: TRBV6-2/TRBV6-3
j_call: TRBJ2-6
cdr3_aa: CASSSIAGSSGANVLTF
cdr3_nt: TGTGCCAGCAGTTCTATAGCGGGGAGCTCTGGGGCCAACGTCCTGACTTTC

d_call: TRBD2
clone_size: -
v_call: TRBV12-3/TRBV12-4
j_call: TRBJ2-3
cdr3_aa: CASSSSGEGDTQYF
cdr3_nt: TGTGCCAGCAGTTCAAGCGGGGAGGGGGATACGCAGTATTTT

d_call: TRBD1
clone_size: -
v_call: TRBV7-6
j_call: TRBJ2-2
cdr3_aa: CASSFRDRGSGGELFF
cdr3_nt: TGTGCTAGCAGCTTCCGGGACAGGGGTTCCGGCGGGGAGCTGTTTTTT

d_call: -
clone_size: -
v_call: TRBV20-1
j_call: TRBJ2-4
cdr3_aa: CSARPSTEPKNIQYF
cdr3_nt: TGCAGTGCTAGACCTTCCACAGAACCCAAAAACATTCAGTACTTC

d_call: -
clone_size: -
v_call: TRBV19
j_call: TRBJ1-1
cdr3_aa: CASSIRVRETEAFF
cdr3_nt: TGTGCCAGTAGTATTAGGGTTCGGGAAACTGAAGCTTTCTTT

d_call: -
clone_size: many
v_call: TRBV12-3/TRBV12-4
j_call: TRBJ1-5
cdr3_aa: CASSPRTDQPQHF
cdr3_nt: TGTGCCAGCAGTCCCCGGACGGATCAGCCCCAGCATTTT

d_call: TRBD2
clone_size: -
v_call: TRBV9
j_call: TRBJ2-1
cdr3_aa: CASSVGLEGRYEQFF
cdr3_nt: TGTGCCAGCAGCGTCGGACTAGAGGGGAGATATGAGCAGTTCTTC

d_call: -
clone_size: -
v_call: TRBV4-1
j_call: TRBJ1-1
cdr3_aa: CASNQDTNTGENTEAFF
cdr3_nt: TGCGCCAGCAACCAAGATACCAACACGGGGGAGAACACTGAAGCTTTCTTT

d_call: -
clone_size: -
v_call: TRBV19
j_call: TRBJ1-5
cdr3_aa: CASMAAIWGEPQHF
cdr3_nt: TGTGCCAGTATGGCCGCCATCTGGGGAGAACCCCAGCATTTT

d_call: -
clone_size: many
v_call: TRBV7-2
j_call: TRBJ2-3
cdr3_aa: CASSLGVLADTQYF
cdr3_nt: TGTGCCAGCAGCTTAGGAGTCTTGGCAGATACGCAGTATTTT

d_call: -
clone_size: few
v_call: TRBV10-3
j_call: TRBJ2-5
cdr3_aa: CASRKGDGTLETQYF
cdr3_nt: TGTGCCTCTAGGAAGGGGGACGGGACGCTAGAGACCCAGTACTTC

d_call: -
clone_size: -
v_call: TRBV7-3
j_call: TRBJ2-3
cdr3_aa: CASSLTQGASDTQYF
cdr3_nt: TGTGCCAGCAGCTTAACACAGGGAGCTTCGGATACGCAGTATTTT

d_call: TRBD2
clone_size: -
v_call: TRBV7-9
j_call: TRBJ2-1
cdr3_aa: CASSRGGGAGRNNEQFF
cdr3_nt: TGTGCCAGCAGCCGGGGGGGGGGGGCAGGGAGAAACAATGAGCAGTTCTTC

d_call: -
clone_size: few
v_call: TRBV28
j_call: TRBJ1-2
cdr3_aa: CASRPSLTNYGYTF
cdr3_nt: TGTGCCAGCAGACCGAGCCTCACTAACTATGGCTACACCTTC

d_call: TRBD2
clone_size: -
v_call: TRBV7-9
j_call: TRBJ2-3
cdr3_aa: CASSPSSGRETDTQYF
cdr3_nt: TGTGCCAGCAGCCCGTCTAGCGGGAGAGAAACAGATACGCAGTATTTT

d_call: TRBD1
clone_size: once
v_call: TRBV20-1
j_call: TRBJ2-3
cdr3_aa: CSADPPDRGRRNTQYF
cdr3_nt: TGCAGTGCTGACCCTCCCGACAGGGGCCGAAGAAATACGCAGTATTTT

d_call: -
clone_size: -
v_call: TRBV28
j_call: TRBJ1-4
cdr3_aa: CASSLNEGLREKLFF
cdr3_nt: TGTGCCAGCAGTTTAAACGAGGGGCTCAGAGAAAAACTGTTTTTT

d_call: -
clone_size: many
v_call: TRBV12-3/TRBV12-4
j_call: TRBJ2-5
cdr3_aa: CASSLEGTQYF
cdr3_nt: TGTGCCAGCAGTTTAGAGGGGACCCAGTACTTC

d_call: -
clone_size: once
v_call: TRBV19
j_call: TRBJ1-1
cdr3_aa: CASSSRTLNPSGPEAFF
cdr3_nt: TGTGCCAGTAGTAGCCGGACATTAAACCCGTCGGGACCTGAAGCTTTCTTT

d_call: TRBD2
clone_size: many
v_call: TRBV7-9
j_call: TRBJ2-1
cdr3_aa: CASLGREGLKPYSDEQFF
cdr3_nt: TGTGCCAGCTTAGGGCGGGAGGGCCTGAAACCCTATAGCGATGAGCAGTTCTTC

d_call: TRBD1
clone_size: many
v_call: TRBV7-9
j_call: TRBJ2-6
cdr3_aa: CASSLGGQGPSGANVLTF
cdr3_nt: TGTGCCAGCAGCCTCGGAGGACAGGGACCCTCTGGGGCCAACGTCCTGACTTTC

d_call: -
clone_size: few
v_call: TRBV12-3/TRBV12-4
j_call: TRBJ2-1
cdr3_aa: CASRDGRENEQFF
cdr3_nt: TGTGCCAGCAGGGACGGACGGGAAAATGAGCAGTTCTTC

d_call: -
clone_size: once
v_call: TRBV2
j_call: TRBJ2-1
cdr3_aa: CASSERQRPTWVNEQFF
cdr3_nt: TGTGCCAGCAGTGAAAGACAGCGGCCGACGTGGGTCAATGAGCAGTTCTTC